This T cell receptor beta chain was identified during a study of TIL therapy for anti-PD-1-resistant metastatic lung cancer (dated by TCRdb to about 2021). About the study as a whole: Before any PD-1/PD-L1 blockade was given, tumors were harvested, nivolumab was then administered, and patients who progressed went on to receive lymphodepletion, an infusion of expanded TIL, and IL-2. Enrolled patients had a median age of about 50 years (range 38-75) and a median tumor PD-L1 proportion score of 4.5% to 6.5%. The cohort was predominantly lung adenocarcinoma, with four EGFR-mutant and two ALK-rearranged tumors, and half of patients were current or former smokers. A median non-synonymous tumor mutation burden of approximately 1.5 mutations per megabase was determined across the cohort by whole-exome sequencing. T cell receptor beta sequencing of tumor and peripheral blood was used to follow clonotypes across the tumor, the expanded TIL product and serial blood samples. The paper as a whole reports these results and caveats: Because the cohort was highly selected, with more treatment-naive, never-smoker and oncogene-addicted patients than is typical, generalizability is limited. The baseline peripheral repertoire was partially replaced by infused TIL clonotypes, which then decayed over months, and no apparent association between persistence and response was found. The study protocol defined all tumor marker inferences as exploratory.

A note on this clone: The specificity of this receptor is unknown. Nothing much larger sits one base from this clone, and base qualities are not available.

TCR beta CDR3 regions were amplified from genomic DNA by bias-controlled multiplex PCR with the immunoSEQ v3 hsTCRB kit. TCR libraries were sequenced on an Illumina NextSeq 500 to 1.5 million to 2.5 million read pairs for survey level or roughly 5-6.5 million for deep level. The study's processing was this. The immunoSEQ Analyzer software assigned V, D and J genes, filtered out non-productive sequences, and reported clonality. Repertoires were compared by productive Simpson clonality and by the Morisita overlap index of productive TRB rearrangements between infused TIL and blood. Absolute clonotype counts in blood were estimated as lymphocyte count times CD3+ fraction times the clone's productive frequency. The table comes from immuneACCESS by way of TCRdb, which keeps in-frame sequences with V and J called. Part of the clones is missing from these tables; in studies checked, under half for an unresolved V gene and the rest for unknown reasons. V, J and clone size reflect that table, while D and trimming were determined from the DNA. This sample is represented by 40,000 to 55,000 clones; around 79% of them were singletons. About 5% of the sample belongs to the ten largest clones.

The time point label of this sample denotes: pre-treatment sample, taken before nivolumab and TIL therapy. A phase I trial run at two centers enrolled adults with stage 4 NSCLC between 2017 and January 2020. The samples were drawn from an open-label, single-arm phase I trial testing tumor-infiltrating lymphocyte therapy combined with nivolumab in advanced non-small cell lung cancer. Blood mononuclear cells were isolated from EDTA tubes by Ficoll gradient and were snap-frozen as pellets, and DNA was extracted with a Qiagen mini-prep kit. Sequencing used blood, obtained at baseline. This TCR was sampled from a woman aged 30 to 85 with non-small cell lung cancer.

The nucleotide sequence reads as follows: TGTGCCAGCAGTTACTCGCACAGGGGCTCCTACGAGCAGTACTTC. Its protein is CASSYSHRGSYEQYF. The chain was built from TRBV6-5 and TRBJ2-7; 7 central nucleotides agree with TRBD1. Taken from cysteine to phenylalanine, the CDR3 has 15 residues. The retained sequence is limited to the CDR3, 45 bases, with the frame set at the first base. The germline V gene provides CDR1 MNHEY and CDR2 SVGAGI. Compared with germline, V lacks 0 bases and J lacks 0 bases; bases without a gene match: 2.